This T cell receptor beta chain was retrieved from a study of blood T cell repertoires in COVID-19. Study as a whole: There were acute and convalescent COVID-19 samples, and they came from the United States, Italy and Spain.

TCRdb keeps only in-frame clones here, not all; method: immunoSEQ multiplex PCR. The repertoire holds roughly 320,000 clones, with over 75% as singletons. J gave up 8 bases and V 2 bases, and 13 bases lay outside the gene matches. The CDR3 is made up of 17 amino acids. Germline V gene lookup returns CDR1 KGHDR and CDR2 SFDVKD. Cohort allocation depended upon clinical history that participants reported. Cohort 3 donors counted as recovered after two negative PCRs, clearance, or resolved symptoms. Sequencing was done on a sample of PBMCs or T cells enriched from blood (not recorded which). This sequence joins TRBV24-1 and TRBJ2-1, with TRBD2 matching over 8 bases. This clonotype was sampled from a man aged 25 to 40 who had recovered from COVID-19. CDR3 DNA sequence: TGTGCCACCAGTGATTGGGGTTTTCGGGGGGGTCCCGATGAGCAGTTCTTC. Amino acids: CATSDWGFRGGPDEQFF.